These 22 T cell receptor beta chains originate from one sample sequenced in a study of blood T cells in healthy people across ages. Primers used in a second PCR of about 7 to 11 cycles were a sample-barcoded 5' primer and a J-beta primer mix. TCRdb re-called the 5' RACE reads through MiXCR, storing one row per CDR3 protein. The sample has roughly 800,000 distinct CDR3 sequences, 40% to 65% seen once. Sequencing used blood. These receptors all come from a man older than 75 in good health.

The chain carries TRBV5-1 and TRBJ2-7; 7 bases line up with TRBD1. The germline CDR1 and CDR2 sequences are SGHRS and YFSETQ. V dropped 3 bases and J dropped 0; count of bases not matched to a gene: 9. The CDR3 totals 16 residues. The CDR3 sequence is CASSSYGTASSYEQYF. CDR3 nucleotide sequence: TGCGCCAGCAGCTCTTACGGGACAGCCAGCTCCTACGAGCAGTACTTC. Supplemented by reference TRBV5-1 and TRBJ2-7, the full variable domain reads KAGVTQTPRYLIKTRGQQVTLSCSPISGHRSVSWYQQTPGQGLQFLFEYFSETQRNKGNFPGRFSGRQFSNSRSEMNVSTLELGDSALYLCASSSYGTASSYEQYFGPGTRLTVT.

This clonotype has only a few counts. The chain has TRBV20-1 and TRBJ2-5, with D perhaps matching TRBD1 or TRBD2 (5 bases each). The CDR3 loop spans 14 amino acids. Germline V gene data show CDR1 as DFQATT and CDR2 as SNEGSKA (reference sequence). Between the trimmed V and J ends, which lost 5 bases and 1 base, there was a span of 14 bases. CDR3 in DNA: TGCAGTGCTTCCCCCGGGGCTACCCAAGAGACCCAGTACTTC. Its protein is CSASPGATQETQYF.

This rearrangement joins TRBV9 to TRBJ2-6; D tentatively reads TRBD1 or TRBD2 (5 bases each). The CDR3 spans 16 residues. The germline gives CDR1 SGDLS, CDR2 YYNGEE. V dropped 0 bases and J dropped 1 base, with 8 bases sitting between them. The CDR3 loop reads CASSVGGVSGANVLTF. DNA of the CDR3: TGTGCCAGCAGCGTAGGAGGGGTATCTGGGGCCAACGTCCTGACTTTC.

On this clonotype itself: One end of the junction is discordant with germline, which a read error may explain. The chain couples TRBV2 to TRBJ2-7; D possibly corresponds to TRBD2 (6 bases). The CDR3 totals 12 residues. Germline CDR1 SNHLY, CDR2 FYNNEI. The DNA for the CDR3 is TGTGCCAGCAGTGTGCCGCCTAGCGAAGCGTTCTTC. Its protein product is CASSVPPSEAFF. Using reference TRBV2 and TRBJ2-7 for the parts outside the CDR3, the full variable domain is EPEVTQTPSHQVTQMGQEVILRCVPISNHLYFYWYRQILGQKVEFLVSFYNNEISEKSEIFDDQFSVERPDGSNFTLKIRSTKLEDSAMYFCASSVPPSEAFFGPGTRLTVT.

For the CDR3, the DNA is TGTGCCAGCAGCCAAGATACCAAAGGGGGCGGAACAGATACGCAGTATTTT. Translated, it gives CASSQDTKGGGTDTQYF. The chain employs TRBV3-1 and TRBJ2-3, with 7 bases that match TRBD1. The CDR3 runs to 17 residues. Trimming took 0 bases from V and 3 from J; bases not matched to a gene: 9. Per germline, CDR1 LGHDT and CDR2 YNNKEL (reference sequence).

J is TRBJ1-1 and V is TRBV6-6; unclear D gene. CDR3 length: 14 residues. From germline, CDR1 is MNHNY and CDR2 SVGAGI (reference sequence). Deletions cut 0 bases from V and 1 base from J, with 6 bases between. For the CDR3, the DNA is TGTGCCAGCAGTTACTCTTCCAAGAACACTGAAGCTTTCTTT. Protein sequence: CASSYSSKNTEAFF.

This clonotype was seen more than once but under ten times. The chain uses TRBV29-1 and TRBJ2-5; 10 bases are a match to TRBD1. With V trimmed by 0 bases and J by 5 bases, 9 bases remained unmatched. From germline, CDR1 is SQVTM and CDR2 ANQGSEA. This CDR3 has 16 amino acids. The CDR3 DNA follows: TGCAGCGTTGAAGATGGTTCGGGACAGGGGCAGGAGACCCAGTACTTC. This gives the protein CSVEDGSGQGQETQYF.

This clonotype was found a few times. This chain joins TRBV7-9 and TRBJ1-1; no definite D call. The V end lost 2 bases, the J end lost 4 bases, and 5 bases lay between the germline ends. Germline V gene lookup returns CDR1 SEHNR and CDR2 FQNEAQ (reference sequence). CDR3 length: 12 residues. DNA of the CDR3: TGTGCCAGCAGCTTACACAGCACTGAAGCTTTCTTT. Translation: CASSLHSTEAFF.

The rearrangement joins TRBV7-9 to TRBJ2-2; D may match TRBD1 or TRBD2 (5 bases each). Germline V lookup: CDR1 SEHNR, CDR2 FQNEAQ (reference sequence). This CDR3 comprises 16 residues. The ends were cut back, 4 bases at V and 1 base at J, with 13 bases in the middle. The CDR3 spells CASSSGARGNTGELFF. The CDR3 bases are TGTGCCAGCAGCTCCGGGGCGAGGGGGAACACCGGGGAGCTGTTTTTT.

This rearrangement joins TRBV7-9 to TRBJ2-7; 7 bases align to TRBD1. Germline V lookup: CDR1 SEHNR, CDR2 FQNEAQ (reference sequence). V was pared by 2 bases and J by 2 bases, with 6 bases of the junction left unmatched. CDR3 length equals 15 residues. The CDR3: CASSLSRGIPYEQYF. The CDR3 region has the DNA TGTGCCAGCAGCTTATCCAGGGGGATCCCCTACGAGCAGTACTTC.

The V gene is TRBV7-2, the J gene TRBJ2-7; 15 bases agree with TRBD2. Germline V CDR1 and CDR2: SGHTA, FQGNSA. This CDR3 spans 16 amino acids. Losses at the gene ends were 6 bases for V and 3 bases for J; bases not matched to a gene: 6. The CDR3 sequence is CASRGLAGGHLYEQYF. The CDR3 DNA follows: TGTGCCAGCAGGGGACTAGCGGGAGGCCACCTCTACGAGCAGTACTTC. Looking up the rest from reference TRBV7-2 and TRBJ2-7 gives the full variable domain: GAGVSQSPSNKVTEKGKDVELRCDPISGHTALYWYRQSLGQGLEFLIYFQGNSAPDKSGLPSDRFSAERTGGSVSTLTIQRTQQEDSAVYLCASRGLAGGHLYEQYFGPGTRLTVT.

This chain uses TRBV5-1 with TRBJ2-7; the match to TRBD2 covers 14 bases. The CDR3 sequence is 18 residues long. CDR1 and CDR2 from the germline V gene are SGHRS and YFSETQ. Germline trimming cut 0 bases from V and 2 bases from J; bases unmatched to any gene: 7. The CDR3 nucleotides are TGCGCCAGCAGCTTGGGGGCGCAGGGACTAGCGGGAGCCTACGAGCAGTACTTC. Its translation: CASSLGAQGLAGAYEQYF.

The table lists this clonotype with a few counts. The gene calls are TRBV12-3 or TRBV12-4 and TRBJ2-1; maybe TRBD2 (7 bases). CDR3 length: 19 residues. V was trimmed by 8 bases and J by 3 bases, leaving 29 bases between them. The chain's CDR3 is CASVHERGGWGANYNEQFF. The CDR3 DNA reads as TGTGCCAGCGTCCACGAGAGGGGGGGCTGGGGGGCAAACTACAATGAGCAGTTCTTC.

This clonotype has only a few counts. This sequence joins TRBV9 and TRBJ2-7; TRBD2 aligns across 11 bases. Germline CDR1 SGDLS, CDR2 YYNGEE. With V trimmed by 0 bases and J by 4 bases, 6 bases remained unmatched. The CDR3 covers 16 residues. DNA of the CDR3: TGTGCCAGCAGCGTAGATCCCCTAGCGGGAGGTTACGAGCAGTACTTC. Translated: CASSVDPLAGGYEQYF.

This clonotype has more than one count but fewer than ten. This chain joins TRBV2 and TRBJ1-6, with TRBD1 matching 7 bases. J lost 10 bases, V lost 7 bases, and 13 bases had no gene match. CDR3 size: 15 residues. CDR1 and CDR2 (germline): SNHLY, FYNNEI. The CDR3: CASILGQLAGSPLHF. CDR3 coding DNA: TGTGCCAGCATCCTGGGACAGCTCGCAGGCTCACCCCTCCACTTT.

The table lists this clonotype with a count of one. At one of its ends the junction is not consistent with the germline gene, which may arise from a read error. The gene calls are TRBV25-1 and TRBJ2-7; 9 bases are a match to TRBD1. Germline V lookup: CDR1 MGHDK, CDR2 SYGVNS. There are 14 residues in the CDR3. The DNA for the CDR3 is TGTGCCGGCGGCAGACAGGGGGGCTCCTACAAGCAGTACTTC. As protein: CAGGRQGGSYKQYF.

The rearrangement links TRBV7-9 to TRBJ2-4, with D uncertain. Deletions cut 7 bases from V and 0 bases from J, with 10 bases between. From germline, CDR1 is SEHNR and CDR2 FQNEAQ (reference sequence). CDR3 length: 14 amino acids. CDR3 protein: CASTGRLAKNIQYF. The CDR3 DNA is TGTGCCAGCACCGGGCGGTTAGCCAAAAACATTCAGTACTTC.

The chain links TRBV15 to TRBJ2-1; TRBD1 agrees at 7 bases. The CDR3 has 16 amino acids. Per germline, CDR1 LNHNV and CDR2 YYDKDF (reference sequence). V lost 2 bases to trimming and J lost 5 bases; unmatched junction nucleotides: 9. This chain's CDR3 is CATSRTRDRGNNEQFF. For the CDR3, the DNA is TGTGCCACCAGCAGAACCCGGGACAGAGGGAACAATGAGCAGTTCTTC.

The J gene is TRBJ2-1, the V gene TRBV9, with D possibly being TRBD2 (6 bases). The J call is uncertain, as TRBJ2-7 better fits the DNA end. CDR3 length: 16 amino acids. Germline CDR1 reads SGDLS; CDR2 reads YYNGEE. The CDR3 sequence: CASSVGLATDYNEQYF. The DNA for the CDR3 is TGTGCCAGCAGCGTAGGGCTAGCGACAGATTACAATGAGCAGTACTTC.

The J gene is TRBJ2-7, the V gene TRBV6-1; 7 bases fit TRBD2. The CDR3 sequence is 12 residues long. Trimming took 10 bases from V and 7 from J; bases not matched to a gene: 10. The germline V gene encodes CDR1 MNHNS and CDR2 SASEGT. The CDR3 DNA reads TGTGCCACCCGGGACTACTTGAATGAGCAGTACTTC. Protein product: CATRDYLNEQYF.

This rearrangement joins TRBV29-1 to TRBJ2-3; 11 bases are shared with TRBD2. V gave up 7 bases and J gave up 7 bases; unmatched junction bases: 4. Germline V lookup: CDR1 SQVTM, CDR2 ANQGSEA. The length of the CDR3 is 12 residues. CDR3 sequence reads: CSAGTSGNTQYF. The CDR3 DNA sequence: TGCAGCGCCGGGACTAGCGGTAATACGCAGTATTTT.

This chain uses TRBV12-3 or TRBV12-4 with TRBJ2-4; tentative D call: TRBD2 (6 bases). The closer fit of TRBJ2-7 to the DNA end suggests the J call may be wrong. This CDR3 is built from 14 residues. Written as DNA, the CDR3 is TGTGCCAGCAGTCATGGAGGGGCTACCTACGAGCAGTACTTC. Amino acid sequence: CASSHGGATYEQYF.